This is a list of T cell receptor beta chains from one sample in a study of T-cell memory formation after mild COVID-19. TCRdb analysed the 5' RACE reads with MiXCR anew, one entry per CDR3 protein. The data show fewer than 40,000 distinct CDR3 sequences, approximately 10% seen once. The sample comprised PBMCs or a T cell subset sorted from them (not recorded which). The receptors here all came from a man aged 18 to 30 who had mild COVID-19 (a few samples of this study predate the infection). Cell type and time point are not known. Both conserved end residues are part of each CDR3. Each record gives: CDR3 protein, CDR3 DNA, clone size, J gene, D gene, V gene. A D gene is named only where the DNA matches it firmly. Only part of the rows carry a size: once, few, many, or a class if the clone is expanded.

CASRFSGGAWNEQFF | TGCGCCAGCAGGTTTAGCGGGGGGGCCTGGAATGAGCAGTTCTTC | many | TRBJ2-1 | TRBD2 | TRBV5-1
CASSQRGQGGYGYTF | TGTGCCAGCAGCCAAAGGGGCCAGGGGGGCTATGGCTACACCTTC | many | TRBJ1-2 | TRBD1 | TRBV3-1
CASSVRGGTGSEQFF | TGTGCCAGCAGTGTCAGGGGAGGGACAGGGAGTGAGCAGTTCTTC | - | TRBJ2-1 | TRBD1 | TRBV12-3/TRBV12-4
CASSQEYVRSYGYTF | TGCGCCAGCAGCCAAGAGTACGTACGGAGCTATGGCTACACCTTC | many | TRBJ1-2 | - | TRBV4-3
CSAPGSSGGPKNIQYF | TGCAGTGCTCCCGGGTCCAGCGGGGGGCCAAAAAACATTCAGTACTTC | many | TRBJ2-4 | TRBD2 | TRBV20-1
CASCSFIAGGTGELFF | TGTGCCAGCTGCTCGTTTATAGCGGGGGGCACCGGGGAGCTGTTTTTT | - | TRBJ2-2 | TRBD2 | TRBV7-3
CASSLAWSEPGGYTF | TGTGCCAGCAGCTTAGCTTGGTCGGAACCAGGTGGCTACACCTTC | many | TRBJ1-2 | - | TRBV7-8
CASSRPEGIGWTEAFF | TGTGCCAGCAGCCGCCCCGAGGGCATTGGTTGGACTGAAGCTTTCTTT | many | TRBJ1-1 | - | TRBV11-2
CASSWAGGSYNEQFF | TGTGCCAGCAGTTGGGCAGGGGGGTCCTACAATGAGCAGTTCTTC | - | TRBJ2-1 | - | TRBV6-2/TRBV6-3
CATSDLATRLWF | TGTGCCACCAGTGATTTGGCCACCCGCTTGTGGTTC | many | TRBJ2-1 | - | TRBV24-1
CSAPVAGDRDNEQFF | TGCAGTGCGCCAGTAGCGGGGGATCGTGACAATGAGCAGTTCTTC | - | TRBJ2-1 | TRBD2 | TRBV20-1
CASSFTGGDEQFF | TGTGCCAGCAGCTTCACCGGGGGGGATGAGCAGTTCTTC | many | TRBJ2-1 | TRBD2 | TRBV7-9
CASSGEGTDTQYF | TGCGCCAGCTCCGGTGAAGGCACAGATACGCAGTATTTT | many | TRBJ2-3 | - | TRBV5-1
CASSHIQGYDAGELFF | TGTGCCAGCAGTCACATACAGGGGTATGACGCCGGGGAGCTGTTTTTT | many | TRBJ2-2 | TRBD1 | TRBV6-5
CASSLNPSGGAGEQYF | TGTGCCAGCAGCTTGAACCCTAGCGGGGGGGCCGGTGAGCAGTACTTC | many | TRBJ2-7 | TRBD2 | TRBV11-2
CASSLPVAVDRAADTQYF | TGTGCCAGCAGCTTGCCGGTTGCCGTGGACAGGGCCGCAGATACGCAGTATTTT | many | TRBJ2-3 | TRBD1 | TRBV5-6
CASSEVGTGNEAFF | TGTGCCAGCAGTGAGGTGGGGACAGGGAATGAAGCTTTCTTT | many | TRBJ1-1 | TRBD1 | TRBV6-1
CASSPASGIQETQYF | TGTGCCAGCTCACCTGCTAGCGGGATACAAGAGACCCAGTACTTC | many | TRBJ2-5 | TRBD2 | TRBV18